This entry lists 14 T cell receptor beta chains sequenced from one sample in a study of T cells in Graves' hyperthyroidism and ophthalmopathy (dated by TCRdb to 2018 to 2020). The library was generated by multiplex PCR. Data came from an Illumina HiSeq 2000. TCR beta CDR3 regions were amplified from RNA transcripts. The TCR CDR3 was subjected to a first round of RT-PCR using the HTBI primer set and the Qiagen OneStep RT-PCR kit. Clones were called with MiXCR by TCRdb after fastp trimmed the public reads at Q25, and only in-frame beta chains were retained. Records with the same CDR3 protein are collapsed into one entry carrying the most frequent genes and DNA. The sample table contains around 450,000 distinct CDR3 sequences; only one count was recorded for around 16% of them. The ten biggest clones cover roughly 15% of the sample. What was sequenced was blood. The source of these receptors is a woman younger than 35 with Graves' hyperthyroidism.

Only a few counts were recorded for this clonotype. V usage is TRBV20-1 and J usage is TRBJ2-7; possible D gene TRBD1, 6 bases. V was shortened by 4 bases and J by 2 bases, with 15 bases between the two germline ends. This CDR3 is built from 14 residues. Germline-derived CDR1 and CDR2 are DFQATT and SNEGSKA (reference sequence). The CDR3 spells CSATKDSTAYEQYF. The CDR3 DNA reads TGCAGTGCTACCAAGGACAGTACTGCCTACGAGCAGTACTTC.

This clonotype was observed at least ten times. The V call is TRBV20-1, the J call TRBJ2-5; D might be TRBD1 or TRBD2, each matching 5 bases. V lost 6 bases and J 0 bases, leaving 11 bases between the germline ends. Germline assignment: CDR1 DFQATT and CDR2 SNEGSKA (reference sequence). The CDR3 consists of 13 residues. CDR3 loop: CSADRADQETQYF. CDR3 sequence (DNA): TGCAGTGCCGACAGAGCGGACCAAGAGACCCAGTACTTC.

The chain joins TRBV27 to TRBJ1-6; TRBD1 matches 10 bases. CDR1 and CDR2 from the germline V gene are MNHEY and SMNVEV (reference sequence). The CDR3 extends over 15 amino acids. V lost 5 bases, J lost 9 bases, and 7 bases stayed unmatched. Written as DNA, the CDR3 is TGTGCCAGCAGTATCACCGGGACAGGGGTTTCACCCCTCCACTTT. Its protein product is CASSITGTGVSPLHF.

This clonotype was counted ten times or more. The DNA of the CDR3 is TGTGCCAGCAGTCTTACCCGGGCAGATACGCAGTATTTT. Amino acids: CASSLTRADTQYF. The V call is TRBV12-3 or TRBV12-4, the J call TRBJ2-3; no clear D gene. V was trimmed by 5 bases and J by 4 bases, leaving 10 bases between them. This CDR3 contains 13 residues.

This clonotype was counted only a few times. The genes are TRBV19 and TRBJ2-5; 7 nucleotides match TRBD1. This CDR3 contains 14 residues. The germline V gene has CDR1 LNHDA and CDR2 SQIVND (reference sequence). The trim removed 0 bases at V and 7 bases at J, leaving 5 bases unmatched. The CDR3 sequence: CASSIEGGLGTQYF. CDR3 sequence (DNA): TGTGCCAGTAGTATAGAAGGGGGCCTGGGGACCCAGTACTTC.

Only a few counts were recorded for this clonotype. In DNA, the CDR3 is TGTGCCAGCCCCGGGGGTATACTAGCTGGGGCCAACGTCCTGACTTTC. The encoded protein is CASPGGILAGANVLTF. V usage is TRBV6-1 and J usage is TRBJ2-6; tentative D call: TRBD2 (6 bases). CDR3 length equals 16 residues. V shed 8 bases and J shed 2 bases, with 16 bases lying between them. Germline CDR1 is MNHNS and CDR2 is SASEGT.

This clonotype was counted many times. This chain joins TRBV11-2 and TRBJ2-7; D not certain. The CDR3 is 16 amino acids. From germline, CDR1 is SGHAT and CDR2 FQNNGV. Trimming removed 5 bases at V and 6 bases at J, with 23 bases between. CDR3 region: CASSPDRALGGGEQYF. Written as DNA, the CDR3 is TGTGCCAGCAGCCCGGACCGCGCGCTGGGCGGTGGCGAGCAGTACTTC. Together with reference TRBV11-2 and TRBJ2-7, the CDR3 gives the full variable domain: EAGVAQSPRYKIIEKRQSVAFWCNPISGHATLYWYQQILGQGPKLLIQFQNNGVVDDSQLPKDRFSAERLKGVDSTLKIQPAKLEDSAVYLCASSPDRALGGGEQYFGPGTRLTVT.

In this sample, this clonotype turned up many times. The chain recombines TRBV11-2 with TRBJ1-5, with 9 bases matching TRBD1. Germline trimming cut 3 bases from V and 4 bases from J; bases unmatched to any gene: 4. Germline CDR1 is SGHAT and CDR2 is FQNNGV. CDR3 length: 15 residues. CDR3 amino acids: CASSFNRGPNQPQHF. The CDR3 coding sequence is TGTGCCAGCAGCTTTAACAGGGGGCCGAATCAGCCCCAGCATTTT. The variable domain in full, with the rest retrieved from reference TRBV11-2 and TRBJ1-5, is EAGVAQSPRYKIIEKRQSVAFWCNPISGHATLYWYQQILGQGPKLLIQFQNNGVVDDSQLPKDRFSAERLKGVDSTLKIQPAKLEDSAVYLCASSFNRGPNQPQHFGDGTRLSIL.

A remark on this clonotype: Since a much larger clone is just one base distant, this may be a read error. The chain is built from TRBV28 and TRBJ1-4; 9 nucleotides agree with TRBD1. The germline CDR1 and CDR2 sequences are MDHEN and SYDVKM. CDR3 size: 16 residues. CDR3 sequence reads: CVSSEQGALPNEKLFF. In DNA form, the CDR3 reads TGTGTCAGCAGTGAACAGGGGGCCCTTCCGAATGAAAAACTGTTTTTT.

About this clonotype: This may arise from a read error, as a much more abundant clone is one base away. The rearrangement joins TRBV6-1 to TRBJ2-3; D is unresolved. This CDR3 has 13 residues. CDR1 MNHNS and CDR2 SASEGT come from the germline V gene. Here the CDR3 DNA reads TGTGCCAGCAGTAGGTACTCCACAGATGCGCAGTATTTT. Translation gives CASSRYSTDAQYF.

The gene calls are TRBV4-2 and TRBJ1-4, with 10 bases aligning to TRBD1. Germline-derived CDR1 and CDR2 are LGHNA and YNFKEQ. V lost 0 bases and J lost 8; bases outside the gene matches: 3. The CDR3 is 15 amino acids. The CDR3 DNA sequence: TGTGCCAGCAGCCAAGAGGACAGGGGGGGGGAAAAACTGTTTTTT. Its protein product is CASSQEDRGGEKLFF.

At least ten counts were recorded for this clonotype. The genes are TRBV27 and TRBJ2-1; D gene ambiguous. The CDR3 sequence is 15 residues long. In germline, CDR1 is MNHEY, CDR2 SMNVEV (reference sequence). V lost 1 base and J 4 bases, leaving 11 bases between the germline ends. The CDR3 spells CASSLLGDKYNEQFF. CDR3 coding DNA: TGTGCCAGCAGTTTATTAGGTGACAAATACAATGAGCAGTTCTTC.

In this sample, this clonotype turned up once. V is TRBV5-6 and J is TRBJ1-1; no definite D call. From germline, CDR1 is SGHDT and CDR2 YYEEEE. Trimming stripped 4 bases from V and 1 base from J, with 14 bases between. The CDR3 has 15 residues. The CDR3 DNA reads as TGTGCCAGCAGCGCCGGTGGGTGGGGGAACACTGAAGCTTTCTTT. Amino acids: CASSAGGWGNTEAFF.

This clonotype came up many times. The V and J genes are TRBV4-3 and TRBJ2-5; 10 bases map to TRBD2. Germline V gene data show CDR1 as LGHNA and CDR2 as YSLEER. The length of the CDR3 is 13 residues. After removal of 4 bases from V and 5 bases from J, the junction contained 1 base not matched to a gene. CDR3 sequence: CASSPGLAETQYF. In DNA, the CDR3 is TGCGCCAGCAGCCCGGGACTAGCGGAGACCCAGTACTTC.